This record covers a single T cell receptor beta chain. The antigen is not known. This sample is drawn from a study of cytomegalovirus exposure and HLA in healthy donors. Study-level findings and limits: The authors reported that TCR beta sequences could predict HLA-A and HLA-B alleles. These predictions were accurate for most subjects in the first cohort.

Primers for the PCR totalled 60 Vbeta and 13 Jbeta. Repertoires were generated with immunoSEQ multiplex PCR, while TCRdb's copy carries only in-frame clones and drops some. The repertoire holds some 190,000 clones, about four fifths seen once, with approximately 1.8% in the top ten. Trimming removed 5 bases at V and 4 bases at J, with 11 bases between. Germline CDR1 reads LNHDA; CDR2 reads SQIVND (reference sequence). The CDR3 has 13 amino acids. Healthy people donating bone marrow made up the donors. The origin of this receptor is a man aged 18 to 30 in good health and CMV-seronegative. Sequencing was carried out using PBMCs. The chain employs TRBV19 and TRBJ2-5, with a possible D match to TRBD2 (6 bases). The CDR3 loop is CASSPGRAETQYF. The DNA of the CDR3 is TGTGCCAGTAGTCCCGGGAGAGCAGAGACCCAGTACTTC.